This T cell receptor (beta chain) comes out of a study of T cells in Graves' hyperthyroidism and ophthalmopathy. General study points: Separation of ophthalmopathy from stable hyperthyroidism was achieved by a 13 V-J model. The model forecast ophthalmopathy, anticipating it by a median 6.5 months before onset.

TCR beta CDR3 regions were amplified from RNA. The primer set for the first-round RT-PCR of the TCR CDR3 was HTBI. One entry per CDR3 protein, called by TCRdb with MiXCR from the multiplex PCR reads. The data show hundreds of thousands of distinct CDR3 sequences, with about 14% seen just once and roughly 10% held by the top ten. CDR3 length equals 14 residues. The germline CDR1 and CDR2 sequences are LGHDT and YNNKEL (reference sequence). V lost 5 bases to trimming and J lost 3 bases, with 14 bases between them. For this clonotype: Its antigen is undetermined. One base away lies a much larger clone, so this may be a sequencing read error.

These patients, aged 18 to 65, had recently diagnosed hyperthyroidism lasting under 2 months. PBMCs were obtained from over 8.5 ml fresh peripheral blood. The TCR was taken from a woman in her late teens or twenties with Graves' hyperthyroidism. The sequenced material came from blood. The chain employs TRBV3-1 and TRBJ2-7, with a possible D match to TRBD1 (6 bases). The DNA of the CDR3 is TGTGCCAGCAGCACAACGGGACAAGACTACGAGCAGTACTTC. Translation: CASSTTGQDYEQYF.